This is a list of T cell receptor beta chains from one sample in a study of blood T cell repertoires in COVID-19. Profiling relied on immunoSEQ multiplex PCR, and the TCRdb table lists in-frame clones only, not all of them. The table has about 260,000 clones, over 80% seen once; the top ten hold 1.5%. The sample was peripheral blood. The source of these receptors is a woman between 40 and 55 years old who had recovered from COVID-19. Both conserved end residues are part of each CDR3. A D gene is named only where the DNA matches it firmly. Size is stated for part of the rows, as once, few or many counts, or as a class when the clone is expanded.

clone_size: few
v_call: TRBV7-2
d_call: -
j_call: TRBJ2-1
cdr3_aa: CASSLDITHSYNEQFF
cdr3_nt: TGTGCCAGCAGCTTAGACATCACCCACTCCTACAATGAGCAGTTCTTC

clone_size: -
v_call: TRBV27
d_call: TRBD1
j_call: TRBJ1-2
cdr3_aa: CASSSRQGAINGYTF
cdr3_nt: TGTGCCAGCAGTTCCCGACAGGGGGCGATAAATGGCTACACCTTC

clone_size: -
v_call: TRBV19
d_call: -
j_call: TRBJ1-2
cdr3_aa: CASSIGQYYGYTF
cdr3_nt: TGTGCCAGTAGTATAGGACAATACTATGGCTACACCTTC

clone_size: -
v_call: TRBV20-1
d_call: -
j_call: TRBJ2-3
cdr3_aa: CSATSTDTQYF
cdr3_nt: TGCAGTGCTACCTCCACAGATACGCAGTATTTT

clone_size: -
v_call: TRBV5-6
d_call: -
j_call: TRBJ1-1
cdr3_aa: CASSFTESLEAFF
cdr3_nt: TGTGCCAGCAGCTTTACAGAATCCCTGGAAGCTTTCTTT

clone_size: -
v_call: TRBV3-1/TRBV3-2
d_call: TRBD1
j_call: TRBJ1-1
cdr3_aa: CASSQTGDDAFF
cdr3_nt: TGTGCCAGCAGCCAGACAGGGGACGACGCTTTCTTT

clone_size: -
v_call: TRBV15
d_call: TRBD2
j_call: TRBJ2-3
cdr3_aa: CATSRDMSSGEDTQYF
cdr3_nt: TGTGCCACCAGCAGAGATATGTCTAGCGGGGAAGATACGCAGTATTTT

clone_size: -
v_call: TRBV19
d_call: -
j_call: TRBJ2-3
cdr3_aa: CASSRLRGSTDTQYF
cdr3_nt: TGTGCCAGTAGCCGACTTAGGGGGAGCACAGATACGCAGTATTTT

clone_size: -
v_call: TRBV12-2
d_call: -
j_call: TRBJ1-2
cdr3_aa: CASRFPISCYGYTF
cdr3_nt: TGTGCAAGTCGCTTCCCTATCTCTTGCTATGGCTACACCTTC

clone_size: -
v_call: TRBV12-3/TRBV12-4
d_call: TRBD1
j_call: TRBJ1-1
cdr3_aa: CASSLQGATEAFF
cdr3_nt: TGTGCCAGCAGTTTGCAGGGGGCGACTGAAGCTTTCTTT

clone_size: -
v_call: TRBV5-1
d_call: TRBD1
j_call: TRBJ1-2
cdr3_aa: CASSQTRGHYGYTF
cdr3_nt: TGCGCCAGCAGCCAAACCAGGGGGCACTATGGCTACACCTTC

clone_size: -
v_call: TRBV7-9
d_call: TRBD2
j_call: TRBJ2-2
cdr3_aa: CASSLRGSGGANTGELFF
cdr3_nt: TGTGCCAGCAGCTTAAGGGGTAGCGGGGGAGCGAACACCGGGGAGCTGTTTTTT

clone_size: -
v_call: TRBV4-1
d_call: -
j_call: TRBJ1-1
cdr3_aa: CASSPGQGPGTEAFF
cdr3_nt: TGCGCCAGCAGCCCAGGCCAGGGGCCGGGCACTGAAGCTTTCTTT

clone_size: -
v_call: TRBV12-3/TRBV12-4
d_call: -
j_call: TRBJ2-1
cdr3_aa: CASSLQGHNEQFF
cdr3_nt: TGTGCCAGCAGTTTACAGGGGCACAATGAGCAGTTCTTC

clone_size: once
v_call: TRBV4-1
d_call: -
j_call: TRBJ1-2
cdr3_aa: CASSHTGGPFYGYTF
cdr3_nt: TGCGCCAGCAGCCATACGGGCGGGCCGTTCTATGGCTACACCTTC

clone_size: -
v_call: TRBV6-5
d_call: TRBD2
j_call: TRBJ2-1
cdr3_aa: CASSYSRGGSYNEQFF
cdr3_nt: TGTGCCAGCAGTTACTCCCGGGGGGGCTCCTACAATGAGCAGTTCTTC

clone_size: -
v_call: TRBV20-1
d_call: -
j_call: TRBJ1-3
cdr3_aa: CSARQGNTIYF
cdr3_nt: TGCAGTGCTAGACAGGGAAACACCATATATTTT